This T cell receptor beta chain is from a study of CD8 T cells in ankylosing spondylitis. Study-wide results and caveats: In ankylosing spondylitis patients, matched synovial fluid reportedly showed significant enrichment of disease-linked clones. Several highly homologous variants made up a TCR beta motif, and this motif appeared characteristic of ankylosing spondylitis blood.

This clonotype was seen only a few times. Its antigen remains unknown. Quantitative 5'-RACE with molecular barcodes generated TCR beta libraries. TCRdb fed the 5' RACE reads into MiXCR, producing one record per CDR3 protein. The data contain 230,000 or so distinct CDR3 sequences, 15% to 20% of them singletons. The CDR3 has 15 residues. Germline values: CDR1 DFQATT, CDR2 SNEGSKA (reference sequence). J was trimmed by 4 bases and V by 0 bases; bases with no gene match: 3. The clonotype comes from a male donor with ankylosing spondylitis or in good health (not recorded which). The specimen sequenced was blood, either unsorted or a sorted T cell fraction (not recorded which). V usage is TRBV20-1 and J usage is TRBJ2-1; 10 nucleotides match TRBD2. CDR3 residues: CSARERTSGYNEQFF. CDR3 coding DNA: TGCAGTGCTAGAGAGAGGACTAGCGGATACAATGAGCAGTTCTTC.